These 5 T cell receptor beta chains were all obtained from the same sample, sequenced in a study of T cell responses to AZD1222 COVID-19 vaccine. The assay was immunoSEQ multiplex PCR, and TCRdb's table has in-frame clones only and misses some. The sample shows approximately 88,000 clones, approximately 91% of them seen only once. This specimen was peripheral blood, taken 28 days after the second AZD1222 dose. These receptor sequences come from an adult who received the AZD1222 COVID-19 vaccine.

The chain links TRBV3-1 (or the pseudogene TRBV3-2) to TRBJ2-1; 8 nucleotides match TRBD1. Germline assignment: CDR1 LGHDT and CDR2 YNNKEL (reference sequence). V was clipped by 5 bases and J by 4 bases; unmatched bases: 7. The CDR3 totals 15 residues. CDR3 loop: CASSGSGQDYNEQFF. In DNA, the CDR3 is TGTGCCAGCAGCGGGTCGGGACAGGATTACAATGAGCAGTTCTTC.

The V gene is TRBV19, the J gene TRBJ1-1; no clear D. The germline V gene encodes CDR1 LNHDA and CDR2 SQIVND (reference sequence). Trimming removed 8 bases at V and 1 base at J, with 11 bases between. There are 13 residues in the CDR3. The CDR3 loop reads CASGSYPNTEAFF. CDR3 sequence (DNA): TGTGCCAGTGGGTCCTACCCGAACACTGAAGCTTTCTTT.

A single count supports this clone. The genes are TRBV5-1 and TRBJ1-1, with TRBD1 identical over 9 bases. Germline V gene sequence: CDR1 SGHRS, CDR2 YFSETQ. The CDR3 loop spans 15 amino acids. The V and J ends lost 0 bases and 5 bases, in that order; junction bases with no gene match: 5. CDR3 nucleotide sequence: TGCGCCAGCAGCTTGGGAGGACAGGGGCGGACTGAAGCTTTCTTT. This gives the protein CASSLGGQGRTEAFF.

The J gene is TRBJ2-3, the V gene TRBV18; D is perhaps TRBD2 (6 bases). Trimming removed 1 base from V and 2 bases from J, with 13 bases in between. The CDR3 consists of 16 residues. The germline gives CDR1 KGHSH, CDR2 LQKENI. The CDR3 sequence: CASSPLASENTDTQYF. CDR3 bases: TGTGCCAGCTCACCACTTGCTAGCGAAAACACAGATACGCAGTATTTT.

The CDR3 reads CASSVGSAYGYTF. The CDR3 DNA follows: TGTGCCAGCAGCGTAGGGTCAGCCTATGGCTACACCTTC. The genes are TRBV9 and TRBJ1-2; D unresolved. From germline, CDR1 is SGDLS and CDR2 YYNGEE. CDR3 length: 13 amino acids. The V end lost 0 bases, the J end lost 4 bases, and 7 bases lay between the germline ends.